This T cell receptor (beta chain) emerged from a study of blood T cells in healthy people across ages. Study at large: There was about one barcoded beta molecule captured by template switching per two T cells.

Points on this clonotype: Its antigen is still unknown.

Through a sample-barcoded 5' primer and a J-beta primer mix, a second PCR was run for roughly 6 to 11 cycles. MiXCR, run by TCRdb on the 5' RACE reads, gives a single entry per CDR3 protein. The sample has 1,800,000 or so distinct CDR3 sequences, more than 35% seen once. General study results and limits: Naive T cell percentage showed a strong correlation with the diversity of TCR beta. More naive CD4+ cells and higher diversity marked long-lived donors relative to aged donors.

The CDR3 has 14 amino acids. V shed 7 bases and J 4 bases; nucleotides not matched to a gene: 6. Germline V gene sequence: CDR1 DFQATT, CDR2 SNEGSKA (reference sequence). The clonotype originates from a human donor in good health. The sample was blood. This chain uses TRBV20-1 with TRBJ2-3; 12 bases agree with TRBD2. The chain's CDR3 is CSGKLAGGSDTQYF. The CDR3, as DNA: TGCAGTGGAAAACTAGCGGGGGGTTCAGATACGCAGTATTTT.